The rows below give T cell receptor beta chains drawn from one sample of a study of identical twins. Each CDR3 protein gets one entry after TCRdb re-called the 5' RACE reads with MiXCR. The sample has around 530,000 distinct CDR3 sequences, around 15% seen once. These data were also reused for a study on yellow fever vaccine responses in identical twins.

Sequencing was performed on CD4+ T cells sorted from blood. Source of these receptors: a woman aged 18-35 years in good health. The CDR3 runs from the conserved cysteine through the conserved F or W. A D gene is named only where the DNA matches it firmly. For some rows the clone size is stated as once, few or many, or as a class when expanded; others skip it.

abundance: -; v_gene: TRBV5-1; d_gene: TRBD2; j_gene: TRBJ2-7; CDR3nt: TGCGCCAGCAGCTTGAGCGGGAACTACGAGCAGTACTTC; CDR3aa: CASSLSGNYEQYF
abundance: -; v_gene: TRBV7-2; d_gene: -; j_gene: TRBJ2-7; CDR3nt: TGTGCCAGCACCGTCAACTTACAGCAACGTTTCTACGAGCAGTACTTC; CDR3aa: CASTVNLQQRFYEQYF
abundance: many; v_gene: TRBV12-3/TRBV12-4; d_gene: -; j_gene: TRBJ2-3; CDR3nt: TGTGCCAGCAGTTTAAAGGGGGGCCGCACAGATACGCAGTATTTT; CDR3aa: CASSLKGGRTDTQYF
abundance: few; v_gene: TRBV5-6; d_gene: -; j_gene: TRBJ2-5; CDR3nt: TGTGCCAGCAGCTTGGGGGATTTTGGTACGGAGACCCAGTACTTC; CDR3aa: CASSLGDFGTETQYF
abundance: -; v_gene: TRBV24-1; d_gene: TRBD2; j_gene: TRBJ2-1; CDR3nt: TGTGCCACCAGTGATTTTTCTAGCGGTACCTACAATGAGCAGTTCTTC; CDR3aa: CATSDFSSGTYNEQFF
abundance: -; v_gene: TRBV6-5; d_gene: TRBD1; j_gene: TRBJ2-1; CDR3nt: TGTGCCAGCAGTTACCTGGGACAGGTTGGGAATGAGCAGTTCTTC; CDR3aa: CASSYLGQVGNEQFF
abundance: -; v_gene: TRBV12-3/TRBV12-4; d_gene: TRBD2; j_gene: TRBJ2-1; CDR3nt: TGTGCCAGCAGTTACGGGCTAGCGGGGGGCCAGGAGCAGTTCTTC; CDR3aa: CASSYGLAGGQEQFF
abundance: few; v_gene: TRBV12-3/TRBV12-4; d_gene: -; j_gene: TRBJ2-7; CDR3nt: TGTGCCAGCAGTTTTTCCGGGGCGATCTACGAGCAGTACTTC; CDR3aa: CASSFSGAIYEQYF
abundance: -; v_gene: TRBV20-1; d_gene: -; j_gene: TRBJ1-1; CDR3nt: TGCAGTGCTAAGGAACAGCCCCAACAATGGGACACTGAAGCTTTCTTT; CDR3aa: CSAKEQPQQWDTEAFF
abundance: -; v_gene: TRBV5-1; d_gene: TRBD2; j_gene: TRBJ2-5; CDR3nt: TGCGCCAGCAGCGTCGCCGGGACTACCCTCGGGGAGACCCAGTACTTC; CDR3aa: CASSVAGTTLGETQYF
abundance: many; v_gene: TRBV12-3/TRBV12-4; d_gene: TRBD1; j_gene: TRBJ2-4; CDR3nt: TGTGCCAGCAGTCAGGGACAGGACCAATTAGCCAAAAACATTCAGTACTTC; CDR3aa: CASSQGQDQLAKNIQYF
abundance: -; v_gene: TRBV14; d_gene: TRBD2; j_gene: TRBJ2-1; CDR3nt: TGTGCCAGCAGCGCGTGGGGGGAGGGCCTCAATGAGCAGTTCTTC; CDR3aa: CASSAWGEGLNEQFF
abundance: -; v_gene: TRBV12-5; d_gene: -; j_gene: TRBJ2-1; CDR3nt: TGTGCTAGTGGTTTTAGCGGCGTATCGGGTGAGCAGTTCTTC; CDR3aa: CASGFSGVSGEQFF
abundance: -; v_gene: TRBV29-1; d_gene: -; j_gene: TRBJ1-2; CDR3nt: TGCAGCGCTCTTCCGTACGGGCGCACTAACTATGGCTACACCTTC; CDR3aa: CSALPYGRTNYGYTF
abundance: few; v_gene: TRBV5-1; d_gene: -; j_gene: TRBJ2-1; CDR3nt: TGCGCCAGCAGCTTTGAGGCCTCCTACAATGAGCAGTTCTTC; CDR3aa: CASSFEASYNEQFF
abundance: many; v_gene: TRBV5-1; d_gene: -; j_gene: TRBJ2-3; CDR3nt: TGCGCCAGCGGGGGTAGCGAGGATACGCAGTATTTT; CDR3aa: CASGGSEDTQYF
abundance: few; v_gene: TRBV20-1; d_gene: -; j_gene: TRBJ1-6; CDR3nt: TGCAGTGCTGCTGCAGGGAGCTCCTATAATTCACCCCTCCACTTT; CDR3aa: CSAAAGSSYNSPLHF
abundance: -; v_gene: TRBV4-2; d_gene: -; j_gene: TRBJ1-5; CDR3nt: TGTGCCAGCAGCCAGGCGGCACAGGGTGTTCAGCCCCAGCATTTT; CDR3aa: CASSQAAQGVQPQHF
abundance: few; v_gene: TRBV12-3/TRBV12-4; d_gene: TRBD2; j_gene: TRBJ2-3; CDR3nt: TGTGCCAGCACCAGATCAGGACTAGCGGGGAGGGATACGCAGTATTTT; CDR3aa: CASTRSGLAGRDTQYF
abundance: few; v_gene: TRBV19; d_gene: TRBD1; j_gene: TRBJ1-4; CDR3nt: TGTGCCAGTAGGTCCCCGGGACAGGGACCTGCTAATGAAAAACTGTTTTTT; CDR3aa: CASRSPGQGPANEKLFF
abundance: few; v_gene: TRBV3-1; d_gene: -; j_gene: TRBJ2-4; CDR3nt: TGTGCCAGCAGCCACAGGCAGATCAAAAACATTCAGTACTTC; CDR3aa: CASSHRQIKNIQYF
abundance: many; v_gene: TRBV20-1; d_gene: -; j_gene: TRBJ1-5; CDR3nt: TGCAGTGCTAGAGTCCGAATGGATAGCAATCAGCCCCAGCATTTT; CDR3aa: CSARVRMDSNQPQHF
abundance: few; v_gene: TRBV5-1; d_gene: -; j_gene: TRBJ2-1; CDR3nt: TGCGCCAGCAGCACCGACAGGTCCCAGTTAACGAATGAGCAGTTCTTC; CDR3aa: CASSTDRSQLTNEQFF
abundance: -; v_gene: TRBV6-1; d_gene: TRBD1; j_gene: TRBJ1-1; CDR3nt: TGTGCCAGCAGTACCGGGACAGGGGGCTTTAGTCTCGGTACTGAAGCTTTCTTT; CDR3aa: CASSTGTGGFSLGTEAFF
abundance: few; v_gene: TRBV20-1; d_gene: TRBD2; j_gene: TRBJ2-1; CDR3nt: TGCAGTGCTAGAGATCCAATCCGACGGGGGGATGAGCAGTTCTTC; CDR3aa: CSARDPIRRGDEQFF
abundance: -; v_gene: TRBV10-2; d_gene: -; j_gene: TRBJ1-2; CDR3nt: TGCGCCAGCAGTGAATCAGGGGTTGGTGGCTACACCTTC; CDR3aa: CASSESGVGGYTF
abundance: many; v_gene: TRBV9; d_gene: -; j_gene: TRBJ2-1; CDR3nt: TGTGCCAGCAGCGTAGGTTTCGGGAAGTCCCTCGGGAATGAGCAGTTCTTC; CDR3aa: CASSVGFGKSLGNEQFF
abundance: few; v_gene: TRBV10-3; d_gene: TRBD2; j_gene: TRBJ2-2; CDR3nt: TGTGCCATCAGTGAGCGAGAACTAGCGCTGTCCACCGGGGAGCTGTTTTTT; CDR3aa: CAISERELALSTGELFF
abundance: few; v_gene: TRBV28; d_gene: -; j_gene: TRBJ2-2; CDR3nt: TGTGCCAGCAGTTTATGGAGTAGGTCCGGGGAGCTGTTTTTT; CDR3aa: CASSLWSRSGELFF
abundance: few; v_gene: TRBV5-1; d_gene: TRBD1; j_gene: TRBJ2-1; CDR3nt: TGCGCCAGCAGCCGGGAATCGACAGGGTCGGCTGAGCAGTTCTTC; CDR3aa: CASSRESTGSAEQFF
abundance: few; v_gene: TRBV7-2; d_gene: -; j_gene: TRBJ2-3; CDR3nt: TGTGCCAGCAGCTCTGGGTTACAGGGTTGGGCAGATACGCAGTATTTT; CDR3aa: CASSSGLQGWADTQYF
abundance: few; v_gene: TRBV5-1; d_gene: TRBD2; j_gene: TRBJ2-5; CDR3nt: TGCGCCAGCAGCTCCCCCCGTGCTAGCGGCCAAGAGACCCAGTACTTC; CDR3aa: CASSSPRASGQETQYF
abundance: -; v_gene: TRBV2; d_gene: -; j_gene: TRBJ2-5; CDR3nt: TGTGCCAGCAGTGTCGGGTTCGAAGAGACCCAGTACTTC; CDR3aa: CASSVGFEETQYF
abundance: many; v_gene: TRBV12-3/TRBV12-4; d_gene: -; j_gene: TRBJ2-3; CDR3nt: TGTGCCAGCACCCCCTCCGGGACCAGAGCTTCCCCTACGCAGTATTTT; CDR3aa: CASTPSGTRASPTQYF
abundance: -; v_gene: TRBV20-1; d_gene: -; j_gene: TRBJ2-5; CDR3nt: TGCAGTGCTAAAAACAGGGTATTGGAGACCCAGTACTTC; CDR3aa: CSAKNRVLETQYF
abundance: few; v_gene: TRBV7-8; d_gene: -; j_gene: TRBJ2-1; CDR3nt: TGTGCCAGCAGCCCTAGGGGGGTCCAGGGCCTTTCCTACAATGAGCAGTTCTTC; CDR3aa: CASSPRGVQGLSYNEQFF
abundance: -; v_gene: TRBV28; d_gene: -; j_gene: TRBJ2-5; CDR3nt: TGTGCCAGCGGAAAACAGAACCAAGAGACCCAGTACTTC; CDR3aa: CASGKQNQETQYF
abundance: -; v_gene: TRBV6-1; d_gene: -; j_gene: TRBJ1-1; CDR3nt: TGTGCCAGCCTAGACAGACGGAGGGGGAACACTGAAGCTTTCTTT; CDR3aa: CASLDRRRGNTEAFF
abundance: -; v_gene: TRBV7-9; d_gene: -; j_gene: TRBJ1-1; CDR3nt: TGTGCCAGCAGCTTAGGGGATCCGATGAACACTGAAGCTTTCTTT; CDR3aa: CASSLGDPMNTEAFF
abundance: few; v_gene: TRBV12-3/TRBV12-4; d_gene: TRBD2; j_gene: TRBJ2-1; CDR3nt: TGTGCCAGCATCCTAGCGGGATTCTCCTACAATGAGCAGTTCTTC; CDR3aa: CASILAGFSYNEQFF
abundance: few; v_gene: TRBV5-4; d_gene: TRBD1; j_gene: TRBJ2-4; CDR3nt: TGTGCCAGCAGCACGGCCGAGACAGGGGAGTTTAGCGTTAGAAACATTCAGTACTTC; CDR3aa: CASSTAETGEFSVRNIQYF
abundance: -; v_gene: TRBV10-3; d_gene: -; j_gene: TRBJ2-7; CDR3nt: TGTGCCATCAGGGTTGACAGGACCTACGAGCAGTACTTC; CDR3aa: CAIRVDRTYEQYF
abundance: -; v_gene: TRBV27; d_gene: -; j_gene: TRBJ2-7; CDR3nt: TGTGCCAGCAGTTGGGACTCCCAGACCTCCTACGAGCAGTACTTC; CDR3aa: CASSWDSQTSYEQYF
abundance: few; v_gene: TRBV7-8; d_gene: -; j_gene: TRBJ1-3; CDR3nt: TGTGCCAGCAGCTTAGAAGCTAGGGTCTCTGGAAACACCATATATTTT; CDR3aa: CASSLEARVSGNTIYF
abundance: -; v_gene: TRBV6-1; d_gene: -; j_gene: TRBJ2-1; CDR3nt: TGTGCCAGCAGTGATAAGCGGCACAATGAGCAGTTCTTC; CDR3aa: CASSDKRHNEQFF
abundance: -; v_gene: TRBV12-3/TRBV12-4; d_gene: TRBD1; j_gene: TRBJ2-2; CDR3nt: TGTGCCAGCAGTGGTGACAGGGTCGTGGCCGGGGAGCTGTTTTTT; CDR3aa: CASSGDRVVAGELFF
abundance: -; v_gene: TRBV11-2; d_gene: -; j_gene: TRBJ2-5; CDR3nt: TGTGCCAGCAGTCCAGGGATTAAGGAGACCCAGTACTTC; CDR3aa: CASSPGIKETQYF
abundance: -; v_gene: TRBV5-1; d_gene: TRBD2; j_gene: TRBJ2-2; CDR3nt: TGCGCCAGCAGCTTGGGGGTAGCGGGACTTGGCACCGGGGAGCTGTTTTTT; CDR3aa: CASSLGVAGLGTGELFF
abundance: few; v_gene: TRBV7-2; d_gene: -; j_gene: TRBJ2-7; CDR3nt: TGTGCCAGCAGCTTAGCGAGGGGGGCTAGTTTGCTCCCTCGCTCCTACGAGCAGTACTTC; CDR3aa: CASSLARGASLLPRSYEQYF
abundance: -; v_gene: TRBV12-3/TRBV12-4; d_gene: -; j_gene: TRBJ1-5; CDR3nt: TGTGCCAGCAGTTTACACGACATCTTTGACAATCAGCCCCAGCATTTT; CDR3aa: CASSLHDIFDNQPQHF
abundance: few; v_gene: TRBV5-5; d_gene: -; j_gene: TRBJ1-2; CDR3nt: TGTGCCAGCAGCTTGGGAGCCACTACTAACTATGGCTACACCTTC; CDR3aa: CASSLGATTNYGYTF
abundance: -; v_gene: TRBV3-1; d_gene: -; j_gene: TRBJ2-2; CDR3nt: TGTGCCAGCAGCCAATGGACGAACACCGGGGAGCTGTTTTTT; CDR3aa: CASSQWTNTGELFF
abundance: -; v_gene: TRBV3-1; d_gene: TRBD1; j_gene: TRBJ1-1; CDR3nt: TGTGCCAGCAGCACGACAGGGTTGAACACTGAAGCTTTCTTT; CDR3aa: CASSTTGLNTEAFF
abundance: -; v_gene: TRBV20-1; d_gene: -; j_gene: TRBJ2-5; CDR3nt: TGCAGTGCTACCCCCCGGGGCGTCTACCAAGAGACCCAGTACTTC; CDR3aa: CSATPRGVYQETQYF